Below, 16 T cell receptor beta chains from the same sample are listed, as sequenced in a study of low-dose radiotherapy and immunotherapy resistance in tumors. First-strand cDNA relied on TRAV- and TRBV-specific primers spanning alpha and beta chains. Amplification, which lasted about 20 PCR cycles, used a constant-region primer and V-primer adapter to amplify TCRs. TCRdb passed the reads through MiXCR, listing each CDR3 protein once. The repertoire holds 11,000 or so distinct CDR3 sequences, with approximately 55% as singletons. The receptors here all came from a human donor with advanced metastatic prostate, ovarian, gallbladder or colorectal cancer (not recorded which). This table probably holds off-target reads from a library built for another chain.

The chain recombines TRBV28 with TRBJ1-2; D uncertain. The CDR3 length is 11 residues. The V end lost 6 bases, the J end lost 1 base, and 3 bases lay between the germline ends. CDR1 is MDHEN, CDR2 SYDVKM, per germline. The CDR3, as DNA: TGTGCCAGCAGGGATAACTATGGCTACACCTTC. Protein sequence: CASRDNYGYTF.

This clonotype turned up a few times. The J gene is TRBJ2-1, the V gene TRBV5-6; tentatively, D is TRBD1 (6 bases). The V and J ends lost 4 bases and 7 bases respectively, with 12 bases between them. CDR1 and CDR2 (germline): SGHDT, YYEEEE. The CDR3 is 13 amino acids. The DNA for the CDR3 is TGTGCCAGCAGCCCCCGCAGGGGTAATGAGCAGTTCTTC. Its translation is CASSPRRGNEQFF.

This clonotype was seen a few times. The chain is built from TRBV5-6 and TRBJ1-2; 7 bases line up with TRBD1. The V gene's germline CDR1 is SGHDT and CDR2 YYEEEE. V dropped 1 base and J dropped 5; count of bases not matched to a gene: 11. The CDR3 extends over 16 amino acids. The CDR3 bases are TGTGCCAGCAGCTTGCCGACAGGGTGGTCCTTTTATGGCTACACCTTC. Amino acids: CASSLPTGWSFYGYTF.

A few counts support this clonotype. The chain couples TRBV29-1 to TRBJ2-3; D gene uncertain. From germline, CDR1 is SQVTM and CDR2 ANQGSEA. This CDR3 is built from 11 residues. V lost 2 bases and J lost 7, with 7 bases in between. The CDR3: CSVEIGNTQYF. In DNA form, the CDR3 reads TGCAGCGTTGAAATTGGGAATACGCAGTATTTT.

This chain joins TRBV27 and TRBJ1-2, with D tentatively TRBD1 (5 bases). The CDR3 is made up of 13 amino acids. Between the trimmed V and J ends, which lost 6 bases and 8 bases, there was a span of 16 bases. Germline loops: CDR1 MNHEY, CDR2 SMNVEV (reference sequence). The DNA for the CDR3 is TGTGCCAGCAGCCCAATTATGAGGGACGGCTACACCTTC. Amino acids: CASSPIMRDGYTF.

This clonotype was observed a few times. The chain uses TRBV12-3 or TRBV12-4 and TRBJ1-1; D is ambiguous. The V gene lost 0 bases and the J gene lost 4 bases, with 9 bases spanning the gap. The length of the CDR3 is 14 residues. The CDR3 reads CASSLAELGTEAFF. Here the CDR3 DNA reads TGTGCCAGCAGTTTAGCGGAATTAGGCACTGAAGCTTTCTTT.

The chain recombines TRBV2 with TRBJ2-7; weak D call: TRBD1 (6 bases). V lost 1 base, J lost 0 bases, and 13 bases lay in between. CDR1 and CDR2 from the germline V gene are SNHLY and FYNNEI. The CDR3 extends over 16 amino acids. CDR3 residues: CASSEGGHNYSYEQYF. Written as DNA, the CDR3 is TGTGCCAGCAGTGAAGGGGGACACAACTACTCCTACGAGCAGTACTTC. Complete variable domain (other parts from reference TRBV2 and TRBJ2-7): EPEVTQTPSHQVTQMGQEVILRCVPISNHLYFYWYRQILGQKVEFLVSFYNNEISEKSEIFDDQFSVERPDGSNFTLKIRSTKLEDSAMYFCASSEGGHNYSYEQYFGPGTRLTVT.

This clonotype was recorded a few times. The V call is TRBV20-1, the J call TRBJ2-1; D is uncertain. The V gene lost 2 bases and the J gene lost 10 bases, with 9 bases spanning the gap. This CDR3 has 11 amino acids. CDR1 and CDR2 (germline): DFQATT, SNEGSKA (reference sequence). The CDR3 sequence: CSARTPPEQFF. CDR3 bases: TGCAGTGCTAGAACCCCCCCCGAGCAGTTCTTC.

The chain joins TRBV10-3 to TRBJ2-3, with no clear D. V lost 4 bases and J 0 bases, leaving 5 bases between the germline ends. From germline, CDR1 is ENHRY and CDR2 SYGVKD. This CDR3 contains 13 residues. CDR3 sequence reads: CAISGSSTDTQYF. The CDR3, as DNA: TGTGCCATCAGTGGAAGCAGCACAGATACGCAGTATTTT.

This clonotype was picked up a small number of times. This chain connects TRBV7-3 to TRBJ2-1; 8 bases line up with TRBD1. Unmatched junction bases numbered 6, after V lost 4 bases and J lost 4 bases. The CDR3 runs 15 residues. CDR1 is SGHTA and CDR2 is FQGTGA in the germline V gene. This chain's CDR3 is CASSSGGGTYNEQFF. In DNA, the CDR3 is TGTGCCAGCAGCTCAGGGGGCGGTACATACAATGAGCAGTTCTTC. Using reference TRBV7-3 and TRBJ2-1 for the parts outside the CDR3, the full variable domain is GAGVSQTPSNKVTEKGKYVELRCDPISGHTALYWYRQSLGQGPEFLIYFQGTGAADDSGLPNDRFFAVRPEGSVSTLKIQRTERGDSAVYLCASSSGGGTYNEQFFGPGTRLTVL.

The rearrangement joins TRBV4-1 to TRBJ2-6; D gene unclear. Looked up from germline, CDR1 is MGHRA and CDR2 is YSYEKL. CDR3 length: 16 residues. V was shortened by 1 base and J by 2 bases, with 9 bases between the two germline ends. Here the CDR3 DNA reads TGCGCCAGCAGCCAAGGCCTTGGTGCTGGGGCCAACGTCCTGACTTTC. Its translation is CASSQGLGAGANVLTF.

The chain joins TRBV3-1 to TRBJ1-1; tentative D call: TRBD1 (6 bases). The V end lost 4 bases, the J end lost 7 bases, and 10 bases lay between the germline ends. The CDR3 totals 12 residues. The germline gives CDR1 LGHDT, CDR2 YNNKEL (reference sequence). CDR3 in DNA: TGTGCCAGCAGCCCTACAGGGATTGAAGCTTTCTTT. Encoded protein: CASSPTGIEAFF.

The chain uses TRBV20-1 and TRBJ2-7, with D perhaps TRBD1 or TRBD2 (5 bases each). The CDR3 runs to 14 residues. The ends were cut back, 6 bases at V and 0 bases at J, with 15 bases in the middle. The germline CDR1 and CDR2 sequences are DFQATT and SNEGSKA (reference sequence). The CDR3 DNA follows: TGCAGTGCGCGAAGGGACGGAAGCTCCTACGAGCAGTACTTC. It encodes CSARRDGSSYEQYF.

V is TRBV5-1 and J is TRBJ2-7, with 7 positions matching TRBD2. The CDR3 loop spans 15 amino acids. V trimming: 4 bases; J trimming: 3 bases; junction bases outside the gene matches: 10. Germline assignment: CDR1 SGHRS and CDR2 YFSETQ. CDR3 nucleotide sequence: TGCGCCAGCAGCCGGGTGAGCGGGGAGGTCTACGAGCAGTACTTC. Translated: CASSRVSGEVYEQYF.

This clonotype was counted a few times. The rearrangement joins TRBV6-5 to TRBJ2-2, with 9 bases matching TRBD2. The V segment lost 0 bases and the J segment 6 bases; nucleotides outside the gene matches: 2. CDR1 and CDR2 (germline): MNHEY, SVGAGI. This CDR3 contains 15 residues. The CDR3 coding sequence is TGTGCCAGCAGTTACTCGGCGGGAGGGGCCGGGGAGCTGTTTTTT. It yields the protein CASSYSAGGAGELFF.

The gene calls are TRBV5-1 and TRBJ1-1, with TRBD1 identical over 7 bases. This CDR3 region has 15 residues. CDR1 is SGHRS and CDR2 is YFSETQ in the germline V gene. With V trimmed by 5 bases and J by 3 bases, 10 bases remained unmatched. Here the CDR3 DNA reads TGCGCCAGCAGAAAGCCGACAGGGATTGACACTGAAGCTTTCTTT. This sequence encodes CASRKPTGIDTEAFF.